The source of this T cell receptor (beta chain) is a study of PD-L1 blockade in urothelial cancer. Study overall: Of about 29 patients, around 25 were males with bladder-origin urothelial cancer. Treatment start was followed by blood analysis at 3 weeks (second dose) and again at 6 weeks. Blood samples had a median of 141,255 T cells.

Documented time point: pretreatment peripheral blood. What went into each PCR as a spike was synthetic TCR analog templates. Libraries were prepared by immunoSEQ multiplex PCR; TCRdb keeps only in-frame clonotypes and omits some of them. Of fewer than 50,000 clones listed, approximately 90% are singletons. With 3 bases removed from V and 5 bases from J, the gap between germline ends came to 7 bases. The CDR3 length is 12 residues. Germline-derived CDR1 and CDR2 are MNHNS and SASEGT. The sequence came from a donor at least 40 years old with urothelial cancer. The gene calls are TRBV6-1 and TRBJ1-1; no firm D call. The sequences come from PBMCs, collected around atezolizumab (anti-PD-L1) treatment. The CDR3 sequence is CASSEGSTEAFF. As DNA, the CDR3 is TGTGCCAGCAGTGAGGGGAGTACTGAAGCTTTCTTT.